The 18 T cell receptor beta chains given below trace back to one sample, sequenced in a study of human T cells and chemical hapten exposure. TCRdb used MiXCR to reprocess the RACE reads, holding one entry per CDR3 protein. Among under 300,000 distinct CDR3 sequences listed, 7.5% to 9% were seen once. Time point reported: pre-sensitization, week 0. Treatment noted: therapeutic diphenylcyclopropenone sensitization with weekly scalp DPC. The sequenced sample was whole blood, obtained in connection with sensitization to the hapten diphenylcyclopropenone (DPC). These receptors came from a man between 18 and 35 years old with alopecia areata. Some clones in this sample may be carry-over from other donors' samples.

At least ten counts were recorded for this clonotype. The chain is built from TRBV5-4 and TRBJ2-2; 9 bases fit TRBD1. Germline lookup yields CDR1 SGHNT and CDR2 YYREEE (reference sequence). With V trimmed by 4 bases and J by 4 bases, 11 bases remained unmatched. The CDR3 length is 17 residues. CDR3 loop: CASSRPLQGASTGELFF. In nucleotides, the CDR3 is TGTGCCAGCAGCCGCCCTCTACAGGGGGCTAGCACCGGGGAGCTGTTTTTT.

This clonotype was seen at least ten times. This chain links TRBV5-1 with TRBJ1-4; D is ambiguous. V was shortened by 0 bases and J by 4 bases, with 7 bases between the two germline ends. Per germline, CDR1 SGHRS and CDR2 YFSETQ. There are 14 residues in the CDR3. In DNA, the CDR3 is TGCGCCAGCAGCTTGGAAGCCGATAATGAAAAACTGTTTTTT. Its protein product is CASSLEADNEKLFF.

This clonotype turned up a few times. This sequence joins TRBV4-3 and TRBJ2-1, with 7 bases that match TRBD2. J lost 4 bases, V lost 4 bases, and 10 bases had no gene match. This CDR3 is 16 amino acids long. Germline CDR1 is LGHNA and CDR2 is YSLEER. The CDR3 DNA reads TGCGCCAGCAGCCGGTTTGATAGCGGGTCTTACAATGAGCAGTTCTTC. Amino acid sequence: CASSRFDSGSYNEQFF.

The gene calls are TRBV6-2 or TRBV6-3 and TRBJ2-1; 11 bases map to TRBD1. V gave up 4 bases and J gave up 8 bases; unmatched junction bases: 4. The germline CDR1 and CDR2 sequences are MNHEY and SVGEGT. CDR3 length: 14 amino acids. The CDR3 here is CASSLDRGHHEQFF. Here the CDR3 DNA reads TGTGCCAGCAGTTTGGACAGGGGGCATCATGAGCAGTTCTTC.

V and J are TRBV7-3 and TRBJ2-1; 11 bases match TRBD2. Germline-derived CDR1 and CDR2 are SGHTA and FQGTGA. J was trimmed by 9 bases and V by 5 bases; bases with no gene match: 0. The CDR3 spans 12 residues. The CDR3, as DNA: TGTGCCAGCAGCCTAGCGGGGGGTGAGCAGTTCTTC. This gives the protein CASSLAGGEQFF.

This clonotype occurred a few times. The chain joins TRBV6-1 to TRBJ2-7, with a weak D call TRBD1 (5 bases). V dropped 4 bases and J dropped 3 bases, with 7 bases sitting between them. Germline CDR1 and CDR2: MNHNS and SASEGT. The CDR3 runs 12 residues. The CDR3: CASSVGLYEQYV. The CDR3 nucleotides are TGTGCCAGCAGTGTGGGGCTCTACGAGCAGTACGTC.

This clonotype was observed a few times. The rearrangement uses TRBV7-9 and TRBJ1-4; TRBD1 might be the D (5 bases). The germline V and J ends were trimmed by 4 bases and 1 base, with 13 bases remaining between them. The CDR3 sequence is 16 residues long. Germline V CDR1 and CDR2: SEHNR, FQNEAQ (reference sequence). The CDR3 DNA is TGTGCCAGCAGCTCCCTTGAAGGGGTAACTAATGAAAAACTGTTTTTT. Translating it yields CASSSLEGVTNEKLFF.

This clonotype has just a few counts. The CDR3 is CSVSLGANVLTF. In nucleotides, the CDR3 is TGCAGCGTGTCATTGGGGGCCAACGTCCTGACTTTC. The rearrangement joins TRBV20-1 to TRBJ2-6; the D is unclear. There are 12 residues in the CDR3. Germline V CDR1 and CDR2: DFQATT, SNEGSKA (reference sequence).

Many counts were recorded for this clonotype. The chain recombines TRBV2 with TRBJ2-7; 9 bases map to TRBD1. V gave up 7 bases and J gave up 4 bases; unmatched junction bases: 5. The germline V gene encodes CDR1 SNHLY and CDR2 FYNNEI. This CDR3 has 13 residues. As DNA, the CDR3 is TGTGCCAGCACCCGGGACAGGGCTTACGAGCAGTACTTC. This gives the protein CASTRDRAYEQYF. Complete variable domain (other parts from reference TRBV2 and TRBJ2-7): EPEVTQTPSHQVTQMGQEVILRCVPISNHLYFYWYRQILGQKVEFLVSFYNNEISEKSEIFDDQFSVERPDGSNFTLKIRSTKLEDSAMYFCASTRDRAYEQYFGPGTRLTVT.

CDR3 amino acids: CSVEGETQYF. CDR3 in DNA: TGCAGCGTTGAAGGAGAGACCCAGTACTTC. This chain connects TRBV29-1 to TRBJ2-5; D uncertain. The CDR3 contains 10 residues. Germline V lookup: CDR1 SQVTM, CDR2 ANQGSEA. V was trimmed by 1 base and J by 4 bases, leaving 1 base between them. The full variable domain, its missing parts supplied by reference TRBV29-1 and TRBJ2-5, is SAVISQKPSRDICQRGTSLTIQCQVDSQVTMMFWYRQQPGQSLTLIATANQGSEATYESGFVIDKFPISRPNLTFSTLTVSNMSPEDSSIYLCSVEGETQYFGPGTRLLVL.

This clonotype turned up a few times. The V and J genes are TRBV29-1 and TRBJ2-3; the D gene could be TRBD1 or TRBD2 (5 bases each). Trimming pared 2 bases from V and 3 bases from J, leaving 12 bases between. The CDR3 consists of 14 residues. CDR1 and CDR2 (germline): SQVTM, ANQGSEA. The CDR3 here is CSVEKGRGTDTQYF. In nucleotides, the CDR3 is TGCAGCGTTGAAAAGGGGCGAGGGACAGATACGCAGTATTTT.

The V gene is TRBV9, the J gene TRBJ2-5; 7 bases are shared with TRBD1. The CDR3 runs to 14 residues. CDR1 and CDR2 from the germline V gene are SGDLS and YYNGEE. Trimming took 3 bases from V and 1 from J; bases not matched to a gene: 3. This CDR3 reads CASSAGQFQETQYF. DNA for the CDR3: TGTGCCAGCAGCGCGGGACAGTTCCAAGAGACCCAGTACTTC. Filled out from reference TRBV9 and TRBJ2-5, the complete variable domain reads DSGVTQTPKHLITATGQRVTLRCSPRSGDLSVYWYQQSLDQGLQFLIQYYNGEERAKGNILERFSAQQFPDLHSELNLSSLELGDSALYFCASSAGQFQETQYFGPGTRLLVL.

V and J are TRBV2 and TRBJ2-5; D is unresolved. Trimming took off 7 bases at V and 5 bases at J, with 14 bases between the two ends. From germline, CDR1 is SNHLY and CDR2 FYNNEI. This CDR3 contains 13 residues. The CDR3 sequence is CASKDQAEETQYF. The CDR3 DNA sequence: TGTGCCAGCAAGGACCAGGCTGAGGAGACCCAGTACTTC.

CDR3 sequence reads: CASSLGKWSGTSLDEQFF. CDR3 nucleotide sequence: TGCGCCAGCAGCTTGGGAAAGTGGAGCGGTACTAGCTTGGATGAGCAGTTCTTC. The chain has TRBV5-1 and TRBJ2-1; weak D call: TRBD2 (6 bases). Germline CDR1 is SGHRS and CDR2 is YFSETQ. V gave up 0 bases and J gave up 8 bases, with 24 bases separating them. The CDR3 length is 18 residues.

In its sample, this clonotype was seen a few times. This CDR3 reads CASSLPGQGVGGNEQFF. The DNA of the CDR3 is TGTGCCAGCAGTTTGCCCGGACAGGGAGTGGGGGGGAATGAGCAGTTCTTC. The chain has TRBV12-3 or TRBV12-4 and TRBJ2-1; maybe TRBD1 (8 bases). With 3 bases removed from V and 7 bases from J, the gap between germline ends came to 22 bases. The CDR3 extends over 17 amino acids.

This clonotype was picked up a small number of times. This chain joins TRBV7-9 and TRBJ1-6, with no clear D. This CDR3 has 15 residues. CDR1 is SEHNR and CDR2 is FQNEAQ in the germline V gene (reference sequence). The germline V and J ends were trimmed by 5 bases and 7 bases, with 15 bases remaining between them. Written as DNA, the CDR3 is TGTGCCAGCAGCCCGACCCCAGGATGGAATTCACCCCTCCACTTT. Translation: CASSPTPGWNSPLHF. Variable domain in full (rest from reference TRBV7-9 and TRBJ1-6): DTGVSQNPRHKITKRGQNVTFRCDPISEHNRLYWYRQTLGQGPEFLTYFQNEAQLEKSRLLSDRFSAERPKGSFSTLEIQRTEQGDSAMYLCASSPTPGWNSPLHFGNGTRLTVT.

This clonotype came up a few times. This chain connects TRBV5-1 to TRBJ2-5, with a possible D match to TRBD2 (5 bases). The germline CDR1 and CDR2 sequences are SGHRS and YFSETQ. The V and J ends lost 6 bases and 1 base respectively, with 13 bases between them. This CDR3 has 14 residues. DNA of the CDR3: TGCGCCAGCACCGGGGTGGTTCGCCAAGAGACCCAGTACTTC. Translating it yields CASTGVVRQETQYF.

This clonotype showed up just a few times. This chain uses TRBV6-5 with TRBJ2-7; TRBD1 matches 7 bases. With 6 bases clipped from V and 6 bases from J, the junction kept 8 bases outside the gene matches. CDR1 is MNHEY and CDR2 is SVGAGI in the germline V gene. This CDR3 is 13 amino acids long. The CDR3 coding sequence is TGTGCCAGCAGGAAGGGGGCAGCTGGCGAGCAGTACGTC. Translated: CASRKGAAGEQYV.